The text below deals with one TCR beta chain. The data belong to a study of beta chain features in type 1 diabetes. As every portion of the isolated RNA was reverse transcribed, the sequencing read expressed TCRB transcripts. TCRdb's copy holds only in-frame clones and misses some; the assay was immunoSEQ multiplex PCR. Of about 360,000 clones detected, approximately 12% appear once; the ten largest clones hold 0.017%. V shed 4 bases and J shed 1 base, with 7 bases lying between them. Germline loops: CDR1 SEHNR, CDR2 FQNEAQ (reference sequence). The CDR3 loop spans 13 amino acids. Specimen: naive CD4+ T cells from blood. This TCR was sampled from a man between 18 and 35 years old in good health. The chain recombines TRBV7-9 with TRBJ2-5, with unresolved D. Here the CDR3 reads CASSSPSQETQYF. The DNA for the CDR3 is TGTGCCAGCAGCTCCCCCTCCCAAGAGACCCAGTACTTC.